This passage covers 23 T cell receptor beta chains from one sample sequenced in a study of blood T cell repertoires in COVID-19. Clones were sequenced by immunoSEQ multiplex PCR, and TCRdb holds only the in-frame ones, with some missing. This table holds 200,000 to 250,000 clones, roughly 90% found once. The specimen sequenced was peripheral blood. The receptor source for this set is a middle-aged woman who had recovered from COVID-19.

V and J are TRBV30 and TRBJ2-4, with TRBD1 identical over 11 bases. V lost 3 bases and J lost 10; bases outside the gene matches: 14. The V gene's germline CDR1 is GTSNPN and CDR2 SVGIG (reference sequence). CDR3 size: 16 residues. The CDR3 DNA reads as TGTGCCTGGAGCACCCTCGGACAGGGGGCTCAGGGGATTCAGTACTTC. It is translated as CAWSTLGQGAQGIQYF.

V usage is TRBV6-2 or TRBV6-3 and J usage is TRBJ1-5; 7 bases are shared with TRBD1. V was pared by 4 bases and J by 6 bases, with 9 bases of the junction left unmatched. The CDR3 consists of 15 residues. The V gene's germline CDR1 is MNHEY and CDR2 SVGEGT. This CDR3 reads CASSFGTVDRQPQHF. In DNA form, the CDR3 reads TGTGCCAGCAGTTTCGGGACAGTGGATCGTCAGCCCCAGCATTTT.

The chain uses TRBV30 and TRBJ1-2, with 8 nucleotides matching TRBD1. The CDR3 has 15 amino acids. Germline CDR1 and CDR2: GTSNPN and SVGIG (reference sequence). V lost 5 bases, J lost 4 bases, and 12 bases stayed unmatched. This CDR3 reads CAWGYDRGPFYGYTF. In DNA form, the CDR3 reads TGTGCCTGGGGCTACGACAGGGGCCCCTTCTATGGCTACACCTTC.

CDR3 bases: TGTGCCAGCAGTCCACAGGGGGCCACTGGGGCCAACGTCCTGACTTTC. Residues: CASSPQGATGANVLTF. The V call is TRBV11-3, the J call TRBJ2-6; 9 bases agree with TRBD1. Trimming at V came to 6 bases and at J to 2 bases, leaving 5 bases not matched to a gene. Looked up from germline, CDR1 is SGHNT and CDR2 is YENEEA. This CDR3 comprises 16 residues.

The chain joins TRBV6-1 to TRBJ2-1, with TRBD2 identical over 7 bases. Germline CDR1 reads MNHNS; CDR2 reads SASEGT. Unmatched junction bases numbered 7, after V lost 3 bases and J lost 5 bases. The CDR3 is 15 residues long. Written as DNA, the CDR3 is TGTGCCAGCAGTGAGGAGGGACTACCTAACAATGAGCAGTTCTTC. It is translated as CASSEEGLPNNEQFF.

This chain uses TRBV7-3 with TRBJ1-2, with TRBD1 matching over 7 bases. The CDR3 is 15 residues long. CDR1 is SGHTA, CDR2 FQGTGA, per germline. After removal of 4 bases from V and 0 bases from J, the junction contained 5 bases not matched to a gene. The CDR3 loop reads CASSSRDRTNYGYTF. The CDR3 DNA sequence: TGTGCCAGCAGCTCCCGGGACAGAACTAACTATGGCTACACCTTC.

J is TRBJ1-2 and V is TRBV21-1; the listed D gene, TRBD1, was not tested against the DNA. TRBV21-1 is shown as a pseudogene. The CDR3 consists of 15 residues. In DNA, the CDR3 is TGTGCCAGCAGCAAAGGGGGCGTCTTTGGATATGGCTACACCTTC. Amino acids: CASSKGGVFGYGYTF.

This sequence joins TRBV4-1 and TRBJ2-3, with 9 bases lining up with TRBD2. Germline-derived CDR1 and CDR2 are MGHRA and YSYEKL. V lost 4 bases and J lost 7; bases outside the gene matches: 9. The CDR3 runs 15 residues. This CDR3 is CASSLGAGGGNTQYF. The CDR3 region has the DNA TGCGCCAGCAGCCTGGGAGCGGGGGGCGGGAATACGCAGTATTTT.

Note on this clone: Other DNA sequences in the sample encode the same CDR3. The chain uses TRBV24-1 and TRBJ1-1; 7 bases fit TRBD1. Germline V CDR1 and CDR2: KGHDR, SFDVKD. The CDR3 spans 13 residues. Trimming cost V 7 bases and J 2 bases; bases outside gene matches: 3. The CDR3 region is CATRRTGNTEAFF. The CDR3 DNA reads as TGTGCCACCAGACGGACAGGAAACACTGAAGCTTTCTTT.

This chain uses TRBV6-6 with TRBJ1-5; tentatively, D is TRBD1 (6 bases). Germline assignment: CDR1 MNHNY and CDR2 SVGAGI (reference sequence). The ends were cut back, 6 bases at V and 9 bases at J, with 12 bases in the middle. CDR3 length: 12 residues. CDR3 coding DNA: TGTGCCAGCAGCACAGGGTTCTGGCCCCAGCATTTT. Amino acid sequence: CASSTGFWPQHF.

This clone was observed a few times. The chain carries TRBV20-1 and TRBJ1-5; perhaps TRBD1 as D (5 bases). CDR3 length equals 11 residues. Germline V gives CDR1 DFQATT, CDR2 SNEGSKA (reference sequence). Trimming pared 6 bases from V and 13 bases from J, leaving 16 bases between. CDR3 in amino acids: CSAPGTAGQHF. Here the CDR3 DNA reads TGCAGTGCGCCCGGGACGGCGGGGCAGCATTTT.

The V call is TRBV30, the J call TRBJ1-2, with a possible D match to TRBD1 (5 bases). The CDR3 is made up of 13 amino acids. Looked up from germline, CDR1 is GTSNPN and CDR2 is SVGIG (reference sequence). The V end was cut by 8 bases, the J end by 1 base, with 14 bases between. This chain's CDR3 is CAGQGRLNYGYTF. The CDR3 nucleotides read TGTGCCGGTCAGGGCCGACTTAACTATGGCTACACCTTC.

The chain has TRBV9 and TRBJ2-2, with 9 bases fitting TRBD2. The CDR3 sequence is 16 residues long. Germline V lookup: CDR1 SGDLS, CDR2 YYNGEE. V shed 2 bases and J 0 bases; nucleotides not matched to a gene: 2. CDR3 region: CASSVQRGANTGELFF. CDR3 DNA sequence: TGTGCCAGCAGCGTCCAGCGGGGGGCGAACACCGGGGAGCTGTTTTTT. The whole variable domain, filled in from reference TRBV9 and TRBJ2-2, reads DSGVTQTPKHLITATGQRVTLRCSPRSGDLSVYWYQQSLDQGLQFLIQYYNGEERAKGNILERFSAQQFPDLHSELNLSSLELGDSALYFCASSVQRGANTGELFFGEGSRLTVL.

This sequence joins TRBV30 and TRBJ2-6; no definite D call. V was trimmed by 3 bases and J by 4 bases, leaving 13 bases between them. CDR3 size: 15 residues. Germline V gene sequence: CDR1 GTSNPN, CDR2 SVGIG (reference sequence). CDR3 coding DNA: TGTGCCTGGAGCAAACCGGGTGCCGGGGCCAACGTCCTGACTTTC. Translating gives CAWSKPGAGANVLTF.

CDR3 loop: CASSSGEPYEQYF. The DNA for the CDR3 is TGTGCCAGCAGCTCCGGGGAACCTTACGAGCAGTACTTC. This rearrangement joins TRBV6-2 or TRBV6-3 to TRBJ2-7, with TRBD2 as a possible D gene (5 bases). Trimming pared 6 bases from V and 4 bases from J, leaving 13 bases between. The CDR3 spans 13 residues. From germline, CDR1 is MNHEY and CDR2 SVGEGT.

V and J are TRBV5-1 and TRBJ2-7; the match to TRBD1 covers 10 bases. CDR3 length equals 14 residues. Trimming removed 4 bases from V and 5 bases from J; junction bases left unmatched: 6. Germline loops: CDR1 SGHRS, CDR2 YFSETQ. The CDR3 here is CASSGWDRGDEQYF. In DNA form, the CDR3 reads TGCGCCAGCAGCGGGTGGGACAGGGGAGACGAGCAGTACTTC.

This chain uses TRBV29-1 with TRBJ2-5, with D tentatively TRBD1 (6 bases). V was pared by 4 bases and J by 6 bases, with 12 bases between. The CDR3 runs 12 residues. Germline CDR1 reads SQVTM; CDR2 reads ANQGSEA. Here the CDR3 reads CSVGRGGQTQYF. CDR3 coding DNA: TGCAGCGTTGGCCGAGGGGGACAGACCCAGTACTTC.

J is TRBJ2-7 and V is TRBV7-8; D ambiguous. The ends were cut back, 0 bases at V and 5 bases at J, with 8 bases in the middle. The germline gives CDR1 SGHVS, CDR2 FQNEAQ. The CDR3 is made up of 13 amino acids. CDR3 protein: CASSLASVNEQYF. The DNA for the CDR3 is TGTGCCAGCAGCTTAGCGTCGGTGAACGAGCAGTACTTC.

CDR3 bases: TGTGCCAGCAGTCACGGACAGGGGTTAAACACCGGGGAGCTGTTTTTT. It specifies CASSHGQGLNTGELFF. The gene calls are TRBV27 and TRBJ2-2; 9 positions match TRBD1. This CDR3 is built from 16 residues. Unmatched junction bases numbered 6, after V lost 5 bases and J lost 2 bases. Looked up from germline, CDR1 is MNHEY and CDR2 is SMNVEV (reference sequence).

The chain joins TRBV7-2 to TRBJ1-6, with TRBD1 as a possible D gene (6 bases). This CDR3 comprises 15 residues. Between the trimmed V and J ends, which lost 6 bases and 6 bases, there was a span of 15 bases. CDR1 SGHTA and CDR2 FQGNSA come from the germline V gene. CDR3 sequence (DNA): TGTGCCAGCAGGCGACGAGGGGGAGTTAATTCACCCCTCCACTTT. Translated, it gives CASRRRGGVNSPLHF.

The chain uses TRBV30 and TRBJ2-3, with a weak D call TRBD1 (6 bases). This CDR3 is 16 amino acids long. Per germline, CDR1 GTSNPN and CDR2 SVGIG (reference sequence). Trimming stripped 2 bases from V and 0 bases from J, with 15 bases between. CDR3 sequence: CAWSSGQFYSTDTQYF. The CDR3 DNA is TGTGCCTGGAGTTCCGGACAGTTCTATAGCACAGATACGCAGTATTTT.

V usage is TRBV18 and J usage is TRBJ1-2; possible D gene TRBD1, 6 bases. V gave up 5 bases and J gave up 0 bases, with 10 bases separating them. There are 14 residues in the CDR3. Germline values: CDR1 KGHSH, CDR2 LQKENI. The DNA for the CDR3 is TGTGCCAGCTCAGCCGGGACAACTAACTATGGCTACACCTTC. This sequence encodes CASSAGTTNYGYTF.

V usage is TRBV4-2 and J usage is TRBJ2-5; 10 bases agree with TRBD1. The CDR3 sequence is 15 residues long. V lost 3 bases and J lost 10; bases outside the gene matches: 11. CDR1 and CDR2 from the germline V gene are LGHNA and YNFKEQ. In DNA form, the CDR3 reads TGTGCCAGCAGCCACGAAGACAGGGGGCTTGGTGGCCAGTACTTC. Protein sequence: CASSHEDRGLGGQYF.